The clone carrying this T cell receptor (beta chain) was detected many times. What it recognizes is unknown. This record belongs to a study of identical twins. The study's findings and limits: Invariant cells of the MAIT and iNKT types might have partly distorted the zero-insertion analyses.

The CDR3 covers 16 residues. Germline-derived CDR1 and CDR2 are SGHTA and FQGNSA. V was trimmed by 6 bases and J by 4 bases, leaving 18 bases between them. TCRdb reanalysed the 5' RACE reads using MiXCR and keeps one entry per CDR3 protein. The profile covers approximately 470,000 distinct CDR3 sequences, with approximately 15% appearing a single time and about 0.52% taken by the ten largest. The same data also contributed to another study, on yellow fever vaccine responses in identical twins.

Sample: CD4+ T cells sorted from blood. The chain uses TRBV7-2 and TRBJ1-4; D might be TRBD1 (6 bases). The clonotype comes from a woman younger than 35 in good health. The CDR3 spells CASSLRVDRFNEKLFF. The CDR3, as DNA: TGTGCCAGCAGTTTACGCGTGGACAGATTTAATGAAAAACTGTTTTTT.